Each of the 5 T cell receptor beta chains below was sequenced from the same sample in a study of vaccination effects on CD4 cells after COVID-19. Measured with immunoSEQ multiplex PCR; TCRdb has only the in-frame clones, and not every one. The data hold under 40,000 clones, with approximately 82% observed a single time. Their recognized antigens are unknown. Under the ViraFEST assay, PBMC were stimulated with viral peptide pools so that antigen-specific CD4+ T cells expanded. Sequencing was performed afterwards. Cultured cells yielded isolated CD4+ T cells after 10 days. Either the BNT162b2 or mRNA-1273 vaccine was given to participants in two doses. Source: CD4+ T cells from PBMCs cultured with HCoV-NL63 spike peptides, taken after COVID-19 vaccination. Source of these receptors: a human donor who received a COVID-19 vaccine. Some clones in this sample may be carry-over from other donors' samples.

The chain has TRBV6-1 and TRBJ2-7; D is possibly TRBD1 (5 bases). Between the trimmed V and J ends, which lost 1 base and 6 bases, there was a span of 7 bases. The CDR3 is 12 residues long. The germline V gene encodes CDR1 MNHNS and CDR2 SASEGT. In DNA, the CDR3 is TGTGCCAGCAGTGAAGTGACAGCCGAGCAGTACGTC. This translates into CASSEVTAEQYV.

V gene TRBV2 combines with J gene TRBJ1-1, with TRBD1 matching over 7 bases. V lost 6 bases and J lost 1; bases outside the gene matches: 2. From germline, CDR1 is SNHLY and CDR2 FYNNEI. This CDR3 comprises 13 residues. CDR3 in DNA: TGTGCCAGCAGCAGACAGGGGAACACTGAAGCTTTCTTT. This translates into CASSRQGNTEAFF. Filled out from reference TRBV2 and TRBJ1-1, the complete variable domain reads EPEVTQTPSHQVTQMGQEVILRCVPISNHLYFYWYRQILGQKVEFLVSFYNNEISEKSEIFDDQFSVERPDGSNFTLKIRSTKLEDSAMYFCASSRQGNTEAFFGQGTRLTVV.

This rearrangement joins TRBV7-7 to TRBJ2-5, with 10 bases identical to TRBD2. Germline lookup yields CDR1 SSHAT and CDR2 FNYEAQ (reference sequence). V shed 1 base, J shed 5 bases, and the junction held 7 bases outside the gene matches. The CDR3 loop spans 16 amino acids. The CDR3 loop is CASSLGSGGALETQYF. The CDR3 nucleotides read TGTGCCAGCAGCTTAGGGAGCGGGGGGGCCCTTGAGACCCAGTACTTC.

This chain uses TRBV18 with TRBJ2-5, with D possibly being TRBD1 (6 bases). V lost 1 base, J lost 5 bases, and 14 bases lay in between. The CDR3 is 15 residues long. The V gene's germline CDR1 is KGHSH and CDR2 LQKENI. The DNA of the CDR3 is TGTGCCAGCTCACCACAAACAGGGAGAGGGGAGACCCAGTACTTC. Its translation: CASSPQTGRGETQYF.

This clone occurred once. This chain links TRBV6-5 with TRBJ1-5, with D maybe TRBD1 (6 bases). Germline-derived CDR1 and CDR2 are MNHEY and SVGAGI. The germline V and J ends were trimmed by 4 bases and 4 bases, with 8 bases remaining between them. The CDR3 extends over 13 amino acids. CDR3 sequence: CASSSTGNQPQHF. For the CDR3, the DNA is TGTGCCAGCAGTTCAACAGGGAATCAGCCCCAGCATTTT.